The entry below gives a single T cell receptor (beta chain) sequence along with its context. The CDR3 consists of 14 residues. Germline values: CDR1 MRHNA, CDR2 SNTAGT. V lost 2 bases, J lost 2 bases, and 9 bases lay in between. This record belongs to a study of shared T cell receptors in the human thymus. Assay used: immunoSEQ multiplex PCR; TCRdb lists only in-frame clones, some missing. The table includes approximately 490,000 clones, around 78% detected once. These data were also reused for a study on human thymus T cells. That work states: All donors were healthy Finnish infants who were undergoing corrective surgery to treat congenital heart defects. Thymic samples were excised during corrective heart operations. Blood and thymic repertoires both appeared biased in V and J gene usage. Thymic repertoires of unrelated individuals were reported in related research to overlap highly.

This chain uses TRBV6-4 with TRBJ1-2; D not certain. The specimen sequenced was thymocytes. This TCR was sampled from a boy in the first two years of life with a congenital heart defect. The CDR3 DNA reads TGTGCCAGCAGTGACCCAGAACAGAACTATGGCTACACCTTC. Protein sequence: CASSDPEQNYGYTF.